Listed here are 25 T cell receptor beta chains from one sample, sequenced in a study of molecular identifiers for immune sequencing clone quantification. In TCRdb, the PCR reads were re-called with MiXCR into one record per CDR3 protein. The sample yields about 630,000 distinct CDR3 sequences, around 25% seen once. The sample taken for sequencing was naive CD8+ T cells from blood, with Jurkat cell RNA spiked in. The subset denotes: FACS-sorted CD8+CD4-CCR7+CD45RA+ naive T cells. All receptors come from a human donor in good health. Some libraries in this study had Jurkat cell RNA spiked in.

Worth noting for this clonotype: This may be a read error, as it is one base from a much larger clone. The chain combines TRBV19 with TRBJ2-3; D gene ambiguous. Germline loops: CDR1 LNHDA, CDR2 SQIVND (reference sequence). The V end lost 5 bases, the J end lost 5 bases, and 11 bases lay between the germline ends. The CDR3 has 13 amino acids. Written as DNA, the CDR3 is TGTGCCAGTAGTCCCCGTATACGAGATACGCAGTATTTT. Its translation is CASSPRIRDTQYF.

This clonotype came up many times. The rearrangement links TRBV12-3 or TRBV12-4 to TRBJ2-7; 9 bases are a match to TRBD1. The CDR3 is made up of 14 amino acids. The trim removed 5 bases at V and 6 bases at J, leaving 8 bases unmatched. Written as DNA, the CDR3 is TGTGCCAGCAGTGTGGGACAGGGAAGTACCGAGCAGTACTTC. Encoded protein: CASSVGQGSTEQYF.

This clonotype has ten or more counts. V gene TRBV5-6 combines with J gene TRBJ2-7; D assignment may be TRBD1 or TRBD2 (5 bases each). V gave up 0 bases and J gave up 3 bases, with 10 bases separating them. The CDR3 contains 14 residues. Germline assignment: CDR1 SGHDT and CDR2 YYEEEE. CDR3 coding DNA: TGTGCCAGCAGCTTGGGACAGACTATCTACGAGCAGTACTTC. Residues: CASSLGQTIYEQYF.

The chain has TRBV18 and TRBJ1-1, with TRBD1 as a possible D gene (5 bases). Trimming stripped 3 bases from V and 1 base from J, with 12 bases between. The CDR3 is made up of 15 amino acids. Germline V gene lookup returns CDR1 KGHSH and CDR2 LQKENI. The CDR3 nucleotides are TGTGCCAGCTCACCGGGGGTGAGGGGGAACACTGAAGCTTTCTTT. Protein sequence: CASSPGVRGNTEAFF.

About this clonotype itself: Being one base from a much bigger clone, this may be a read error. This rearrangement joins TRBV5-1 to TRBJ2-3; no definite D call. Germline V gene lookup returns CDR1 SGHRS and CDR2 YFSETQ. This CDR3 is built from 15 residues. Between the trimmed V and J ends, which lost 2 bases and 4 bases, there was a span of 14 bases. CDR3 nucleotides: TGCGCCAGCAGCTTCGTGGCAGGTACAGCAGATACGCAGTATTTT. Protein sequence: CASSFVAGTADTQYF.

This clonotype was seen at least ten times. The chain is built from TRBV6-1 and TRBJ1-1; no clear D gene. This CDR3 contains 15 residues. Germline V lookup: CDR1 MNHNS, CDR2 SASEGT. Trimming removed 0 bases from V and 0 bases from J, with 8 bases in between. CDR3 sequence (DNA): TGTGCCAGCAGTGAAGCTAGCGGACTGAACACTGAAGCTTTCTTT. Translation gives CASSEASGLNTEAFF.

Written as DNA, the CDR3 is TGTGCCAGCAGCGTCGGACATAGTGGAAACACCATATATTTT. Its protein is CASSVGHSGNTIYF. This chain uses TRBV9 with TRBJ1-3, with D perhaps matching TRBD1 (5 bases). Trimming removed 2 bases at V and 3 bases at J, with 9 bases between. The CDR3 sequence is 14 residues long. Germline values: CDR1 SGDLS, CDR2 YYNGEE.

This clonotype was picked up many times. The chain has TRBV7-2 and TRBJ2-7; the match to TRBD1 covers 12 bases. Trimming at V came to 4 bases and at J to 4 bases, leaving 5 bases not matched to a gene. The CDR3 contains 15 residues. Germline V gene sequence: CDR1 SGHTA, CDR2 FQGNSA. The CDR3 region has the DNA TGTGCCAGCAGCTGGGACAGGGGGCGATTATACGAGCAGTACTTC. The encoded protein is CASSWDRGRLYEQYF.

This clonotype was detected ten times or more. The chain uses TRBV7-9 and TRBJ2-3; 7 positions match TRBD2. The CDR3 contains 20 residues. The V gene end was trimmed by 5 bases and the J gene end by 3 bases; junction bases not matched to a gene: 23. Germline CDR1 is SEHNR and CDR2 is FQNEAQ (reference sequence). This CDR3 reads CASSKNSRSSGRSFTDTQYF. The CDR3 coding sequence is TGTGCCAGCAGCAAAAACAGTCGGTCTAGCGGAAGGTCTTTTACAGATACGCAGTATTTT.

As to this clonotype: A much larger clone is a single base away; this may be a read error. The V and J genes are TRBV13 and TRBJ2-3; 12 bases agree with TRBD2. The J segment lost 1 base and the V segment lost 5 bases, leaving 7 bases of the junction unmatched. CDR3 size: 17 residues. The V gene's germline CDR1 is PRHDT and CDR2 FYEKMQ (reference sequence). The DNA of the CDR3 is TGTGCCAGCAGCCATCTAGCGGGAGGGTGGGGCACAGATACGCAGTATTTT. Its protein product is CASSHLAGGWGTDTQYF.

This clonotype was seen a few times. Germline and junction disagree at one end, which may indicate a read error. This chain uses TRBV15 with TRBJ2-4; 11 bases are a match to TRBD2. The CDR3 covers 17 residues. Germline-derived CDR1 and CDR2 are LNHNV and YYDKDF (reference sequence). This CDR3 is CATTGTSGSLAKTIQYF. The CDR3 region has the DNA TGTGCCACCACCGGGACTAGCGGATCTCTAGCCAAAACCATTCAGTACTTC.

The chain carries TRBV4-3 and TRBJ1-2, with a possible D match to TRBD1 (6 bases). CDR3 length: 16 residues. The germline V and J ends were trimmed by 0 bases and 7 bases, with 18 bases remaining between them. CDR1 is LGHNA, CDR2 YSLEER, per germline. The DNA of the CDR3 is TGCGCCAGCAGCCAAGAGATGATACAGGGCGCTATTGGCTACACCTTC. It translates to CASSQEMIQGAIGYTF.

As regards this clonotype: A junction end diverges from the germline sequence, so it may reflect a read error. This sequence joins TRBV4-3 and TRBJ2-3; 11 positions match TRBD2. There are 17 residues in the CDR3. CDR1 is LGHNA and CDR2 is YSLEER in the germline V gene. CDR3 loop: CASSQDVLAGDMDTRYF. CDR3 DNA: TGCGCCAGCAGCCAAGATGTACTAGCGGGGGATATGGATACGCGGTATTTT.

The genes are TRBV27 and TRBJ2-3; TRBD2 is a possible D gene (6 bases). This CDR3 spans 16 amino acids. V was clipped by 0 bases and J by 2 bases, with 12 bases between them. Germline V gene data show CDR1 as MNHEY and CDR2 as SMNVEV (reference sequence). The CDR3 loop reads CASSLSPGLYTDTQYF. Here the CDR3 DNA reads TGTGCCAGCAGTTTATCGCCCGGACTATACACAGATACGCAGTATTTT.

This clonotype was counted a few times. The chain uses TRBV6-2 or TRBV6-3 and TRBJ2-7, with D unclear. Germline CDR1 is MNHEY and CDR2 is SVGEGT. Trimming pared 5 bases from V and 4 bases from J, leaving 27 bases between. The CDR3 runs 18 residues. CDR3 nucleotides: TGTGCCAGCAGTAATCCTTACACGTGGAGTCAGACCCCTTACGAGCAGTACTTC. It yields the protein CASSNPYTWSQTPYEQYF.

This clonotype was seen repeatedly, ten times or more. The chain couples TRBV2 to TRBJ1-1; D gene unclear. Trimming stripped 8 bases from V and 6 bases from J, with 16 bases between. The V gene's germline CDR1 is SNHLY and CDR2 FYNNEI. This CDR3 is 13 amino acids long. CDR3 sequence: CASGGGTRAEAFF. CDR3 bases: TGTGCCAGCGGAGGCGGCACGAGGGCTGAAGCTTTCTTT.

This clonotype showed up many times. This chain links TRBV12-3 or TRBV12-4 with TRBJ2-3, with TRBD2 as a possible D gene (5 bases). This CDR3 is built from 15 residues. The V end lost 7 bases, the J end lost 1 base, and 15 bases lay between the germline ends. The CDR3 is CASTLGELRTDTQYF. The DNA for the CDR3 is TGTGCCAGCACCCTCGGGGAACTGCGCACAGATACGCAGTATTTT.

This clonotype was counted at least ten times. The chain is built from TRBV12-3 or TRBV12-4 and TRBJ1-1, with D possibly being TRBD1 (6 bases). V shed 3 bases and J shed 8 bases, with 13 bases lying between them. The CDR3 has 13 residues. This chain's CDR3 is CASSFGQLPEAFF. CDR3 nucleotide sequence: TGTGCCAGCAGTTTCGGACAGTTACCCGAAGCTTTCTTT.

This clonotype has ten or more counts. The CDR3 here is CASSIGGAGQPQHF. The DNA of the CDR3 is TGTGCCAGTAGTATCGGGGGCGCGGGTCAGCCCCAGCATTTT. The chain couples TRBV19 to TRBJ1-5, with D perhaps TRBD1 (6 bases). This CDR3 is built from 14 residues. Germline V gene sequence: CDR1 LNHDA, CDR2 SQIVND (reference sequence). The germline V and J ends were trimmed by 3 bases and 6 bases, with 12 bases remaining between them.

In this sample, this clonotype turned up many times. This rearrangement joins TRBV9 to TRBJ2-3; 10 bases line up with TRBD2. Germline V gene sequence: CDR1 SGDLS, CDR2 YYNGEE. With 4 bases clipped from V and 6 bases from J, the junction kept 17 bases outside the gene matches. CDR3 size: 18 residues. CDR3 residues: CASSTASSGSVLSDTQYF. For the CDR3, the DNA is TGTGCCAGCAGCACTGCGTCTAGCGGGAGCGTACTTAGTGATACGCAGTATTTT.

This clonotype was detected only a few times. The chain is built from TRBV20-1 and TRBJ1-2, with TRBD1 matching over 9 bases. Trimming cost V 3 bases and J 4 bases; bases outside gene matches: 6. The germline V gene has CDR1 DFQATT and CDR2 SNEGSKA (reference sequence). The CDR3 is 14 residues long. DNA for the CDR3: TGCAGTGCTAGTCGCACAGGGGGCGCCTATGGCTACACCTTC. The encoded protein is CSASRTGGAYGYTF.

Many counts were recorded for this clonotype. The chain couples TRBV12-5 to TRBJ2-5; D is ambiguous. CDR1 and CDR2 (germline): LGHNT, FRNRAP. The V end was cut by 6 bases, the J end by 4 bases, with 9 bases between. The CDR3 is made up of 12 amino acids. CDR3 in DNA: TGTGCTAGTGGAGACTTCTCAGAGACCCAGTACTTC. This gives the protein CASGDFSETQYF.

This clonotype was recorded a few times. The gene calls are TRBV11-2 and TRBJ2-7; D is unresolved. The CDR3 has 13 amino acids. Germline CDR1 reads SGHAT; CDR2 reads FQNNGV. V lost 1 base and J 5 bases, leaving 9 bases between the germline ends. The CDR3 protein is CASSLAISDEQYF. The CDR3 DNA sequence: TGTGCCAGCAGCTTAGCCATTTCCGACGAGCAGTACTTC.

In the case of this clonotype: A much larger clone lies a single base off, so this may be a read error. V and J are TRBV24-1 and TRBJ2-1; a weak D match, TRBD2 (6 bases). V lost 4 bases and J 7 bases, leaving 16 bases between the germline ends. Looked up from germline, CDR1 is KGHDR and CDR2 is SFDVKD. The CDR3 is 15 amino acids. The CDR3 DNA reads TGTGCCACCAGTGAGACAGCGGGCCTGAGGAATGAGCAGTTCTTC. The encoded protein is CATSETAGLRNEQFF.

CDR3 protein: CSAHPYRDPIDTQYF. In DNA, the CDR3 is TGCAGTGCTCATCCTTATCGGGATCCTATAGATACGCAGTATTTT. This chain uses TRBV20-1 with TRBJ2-3; possibly TRBD2 for D (5 bases). The CDR3 is 15 amino acids. Looked up from germline, CDR1 is DFQATT and CDR2 is SNEGSKA (reference sequence). V lost 5 bases, J lost 5 bases, and 20 bases lay in between.